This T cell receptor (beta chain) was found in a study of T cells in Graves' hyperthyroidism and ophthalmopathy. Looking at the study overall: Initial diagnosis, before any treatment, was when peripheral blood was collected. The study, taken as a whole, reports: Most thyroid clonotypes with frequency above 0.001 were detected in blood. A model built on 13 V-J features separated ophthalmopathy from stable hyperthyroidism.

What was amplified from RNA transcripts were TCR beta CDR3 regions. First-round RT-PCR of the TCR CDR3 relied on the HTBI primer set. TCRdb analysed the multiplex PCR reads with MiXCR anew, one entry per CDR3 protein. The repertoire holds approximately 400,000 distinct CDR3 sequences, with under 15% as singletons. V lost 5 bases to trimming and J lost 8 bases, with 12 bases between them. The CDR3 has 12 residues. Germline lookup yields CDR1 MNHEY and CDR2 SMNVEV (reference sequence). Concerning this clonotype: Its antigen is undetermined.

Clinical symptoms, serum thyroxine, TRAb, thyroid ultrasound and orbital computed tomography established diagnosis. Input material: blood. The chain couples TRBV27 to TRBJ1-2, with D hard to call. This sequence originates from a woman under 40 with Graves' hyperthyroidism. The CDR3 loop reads CASSRFNEGYTF. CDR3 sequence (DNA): TGTGCCAGCAGTCGGTTTAACGAGGGCTACACCTTC.